The T cell receptor beta chain described here comes from a study of CD8 T cells in Susac syndrome (dated by TCRdb to about 2019). About the study as a whole: Of the Susac syndrome patients who were sequenced, 5 or 6 had clinically active disease and about 8 were in clinical remission. At blood withdrawal, Susac syndrome patients were therapy-naive, treated with corticosteroids (with IVIg additionally given to some), or treated with IVIg alone. Whether CD8+ T cell activation and differentiation in Susac syndrome was antigen driven was tested using repertoire sequencing.

Peripheral blood CD8+ and CD4+ T cells from healthy donors, Susac syndrome patients and multiple sclerosis patients were profiled using high-throughput TCR beta sequencing. Susac syndrome patients met recently defined diagnostic criteria for definite or probable disease. Bulk CD8+ and CD4+ T cells were purified by magnetic negative isolation, whereas CD8+ TEMRA cells were enriched by FACS. Blood was drawn into EDTA tubes, processed within 24 hours, and PBMCs were isolated by density gradient centrifugation. PBMCs destined for TCR sequencing were cryopreserved in liquid nitrogen and later thawed in a 37 °C water bath. A purity of at least 90% was achieved for sorted or isolated CD4+, CD8+ and CD8+ TEMRA cells. RNA was extracted using the RNeasy kit, and about 0.5 to 1 ug of the RNA was reverse transcribed with random hexamers. The immunoSEQ multiplex PCR assay, covering 54 Vbeta and 13 Jbeta segments, was used to amplify TCR beta CDR3 regions. Bias from PCR amplification was corrected by using a synthetic template baseline for primer optimization and for computational correction. The authors processed their data as follows. Only productive sequences were kept, with reads annotated to V, D and J genes according to IMGT and analyzed in immunoSEQ Analyzer. To calculate clonality, Shannon entropy was normalized by log2 of the number of productive unique sequences and then subtracted from one. For each patient and control, public and private clones were evaluated within the 100 most prevalent clones. Susac-specific clones were defined as absent from healthy and MS cohorts, over a thousand published viral clones and other ImmuneACCESS disease sequences. The public reads were reanalyzed by TCRdb: fastp trimming at Q25, MiXCR alignment, in-frame beta chains only. For every CDR3 protein sequence, its rows merge into one entry that carries the most common genes and DNA. The V and J calls shown here were made by TCRdb, not taken from the authors' results. This sample comprises over 100,000 distinct CDR3 sequences, approximately 96% of them detected only once. Together, the top ten hold roughly 0.14% of the sample.

V and J lose 2 bases and 4 bases, and a span of 23 bases separates them. For CDR1 and CDR2, the germline V gene (reference sequence) lists DFQATT and SNEGSKA. Measured from the cysteine to the phenylalanine, the CDR3 is 18 residues long. Only the CDR3 region is kept as DNA, spanning 54 bases read in frame from base 1. Details on this clonotype: Its antigen remains undetermined. No much larger clone exists at a distance of one base, and base qualities are not known.

The paper as a whole reports these results and caveats: The study acknowledged that relatively few individuals were included in the TCR sequencing and HLA analysis. The CD4+ T cell repertoire of patients with Susac syndrome showed no detectable clonal expansion.

This clonotype was obtained from a human donor with Susac syndrome. The chain is made from TRBV20-1 and TRBJ2-2; TRBD1 is possibly the D segment (5 matching bases). Specimen: CD4+ T cells from PBMCs. The CDR3 region has the sequence CSARPPQGSSKATGELFF. The DNA sequence is as follows: TGCAGTGCTAGACCCCCTCAGGGCTCATCGAAGGCCACCGGGGAGCTGTTTTTT.